This T cell receptor beta chain is drawn from a study of CD8 T cells in Susac syndrome. V was shortened by 1 base and J by 2 bases, with 8 bases between the two germline ends. Germline-derived CDR1 and CDR2 are SGHVS and FQNEAQ. The length of the CDR3 is 15 residues. An amount of RNA that ranged from roughly 0.5 to 1 ug was reverse transcribed with random hexamers. One entry per CDR3 protein, called by TCRdb with MiXCR from the immunoSEQ multiplex PCR reads. Among some 110,000 distinct CDR3 sequences listed, about 92% were seen once. V is TRBV7-8 and J is TRBJ2-2, with D unclear. The TCR originated in a human donor with multiple sclerosis. The sequenced material came from CD4+ T cells from PBMCs. CDR3 sequence: CASSLGSANTGELFF. Here the CDR3 DNA reads TGTGCCAGCAGCTTAGGCTCGGCCAACACCGGGGAGCTGTTTTTT.